Listed below are T cell receptor beta chains from one sample, sequenced in a study of beta chain features in type 1 diabetes. The repertoire was sequenced with immunoSEQ multiplex PCR; TCRdb's copy has only in-frame clones and lacks some. Of 300,000 to 400,000 clones in the sample, 8% are singletons; the top ten hold around 0.45%. The sample consisted of central memory CD4+ T cells from blood. All receptors come from a woman aged 18-29 years in good health. Each CDR3 is given with its conserved first and last residue. The D gene is left open where the match is weak. Clone size appears in some rows only: once, few, many, or a class for an expanded clone.

clone size	J gene	D gene	V gene	CDR3 DNA	CDR3 protein
few	TRBJ2-7	.	TRBV28	TGTGCCAGCAGTTTAATTTCGGGTCCCAACGAGCAGTACTTC	CASSLISGPNEQYF
.	TRBJ2-1	TRBD2	TRBV18	TGTGCCAGCTCACCACCCTCGCTAGCGGCGTACAATGAGCAGTTCTTC	CASSPPSLAAYNEQFF
.	TRBJ2-1	TRBD2	TRBV10-1	TGCGCCAGCAGCCCTAGCGGGGGCTACAATGAGCAGTTCTTC	CASSPSGGYNEQFF
few	TRBJ2-3	.	TRBV10-3	TGTGCCATCAGCAGCGGCCCAGCGGATACGCAGTATTTT	CAISSGPADTQYF
.	TRBJ2-7	.	TRBV5-4	TGTGCCAGCAGCTTAGACCTTAGAGGAGGAACCTACGAGCAGTACTTC	CASSLDLRGGTYEQYF
.	TRBJ2-7	.	TRBV20-1	TGCAGTGCTAGACGACTCTACGAGCAGTACTTC	CSARRLYEQYF
.	TRBJ1-5	TRBD1	TRBV28	TGTGCCAGCAGCTCTATGGGACAGCTCAATCAGCCCCAGCATTTT	CASSSMGQLNQPQHF
few	TRBJ2-7	.	TRBV18	TGTGCCAGCTCAGTCGGGCCGCAGTGGAGCGAGCAGTACTTC	CASSVGPQWSEQYF
.	TRBJ2-3	.	TRBV27	TGTGCCAGCCGGGACCAATACACAGATACGCAGTATTTT	CASRDQYTDTQYF
.	TRBJ1-2	.	TRBV28	TGTGCCAGCAGTTCCACAGCAGAGTACTATGGCTACACCTTC	CASSSTAEYYGYTF
few	TRBJ2-7	.	TRBV14	TGTGCCAGCAGCCAAGGCTTACAGGGATACGAGCAGTACTTC	CASSQGLQGYEQYF
few	TRBJ2-3	.	TRBV9	TGTGCCAGCAGCGTAGCCCCACAGGGTTACACAGATACGCAGTATTTT	CASSVAPQGYTDTQYF
few	TRBJ2-3	.	TRBV9	TGTGCCAGCAGCGTCCTGAGCACAGATACGCAGTATTTT	CASSVLSTDTQYF
.	TRBJ2-1	.	TRBV7-9	TGTGCCAGCAGCTTAGCTGGGCCCTCCTACAATGAGCAGTTCTTC	CASSLAGPSYNEQFF
few	TRBJ1-2	.	TRBV5-1	TGCGCCAGCAGCTTGGACGGTAACTATGGCTACACCTTC	CASSLDGNYGYTF
.	TRBJ2-6	.	TRBV18	TGTGCCAGCTCACTGACACCTATACACTCTGGGGCCAACGTCCTGACTTTC	CASSLTPIHSGANVLTF
.	TRBJ1-5	.	TRBV5-6	TGTGCCAGCAGCTTGTGGGCATCCGGGGGCCAGCCCCAGCATTTT	CASSLWASGGQPQHF
many	TRBJ2-4	TRBD1	TRBV7-3	TGTGCCAGCAGCTACGGACAGGGAGGACAACAGTACTTC	CASSYGQGGQQYF
.	TRBJ2-7	.	TRBV6-5	TGTGCCAGCAGCCCCACGGGGGCGAAGAAATACGAGCAGTACTTC	CASSPTGAKKYEQYF
.	TRBJ2-1	.	TRBV15	TGTGCCACCAGTCGCATTTACAATGAGCAGTTCTTC	CATSRIYNEQFF
few	TRBJ2-7	.	TRBV4-2	TGTGCCAGCAGCCCAAGAATGGTGTCGGAGGGCTACGAGCAGTACTTC	CASSPRMVSEGYEQYF
few	TRBJ2-7	.	TRBV4-2	TGTGCCAGCAGCCAAGGGGACGACGCAACCTACGAGCAGTACTTC	CASSQGDDATYEQYF
few	TRBJ2-3	.	TRBV20-1	TGCAGTGCCAGTCGAACAGATACGCAGTATTTT	CSASRTDTQYF
many	TRBJ2-3	.	TRBV5-6	TGTGCCAGCAGCTTGACAGGGAGCACAGATACGCAGTATTTT	CASSLTGSTDTQYF
few	TRBJ1-4	.	TRBV7-2	TGTGCCAGCAGCTTAGATGTGGGAGGACTGTTTTTT	CASSLDVGGLFF
few	TRBJ1-2	.	TRBV5-4	TGTGCCAGCAGCTTGGTGCGGGGGAGAAACTATGGCTACACCTTC	CASSLVRGRNYGYTF
.	TRBJ2-7	TRBD2	TRBV11-2	TGTGCCAGCAGCTTACTCGGGACTAGCGGTTCCTACGAGCAGTACTTC	CASSLLGTSGSYEQYF
.	TRBJ2-7	.	TRBV7-8	TGTGCCAGCAGCTTAGCGACAAACTACGAGCAGTACTTC	CASSLATNYEQYF
few	TRBJ2-7	TRBD2	TRBV10-3	TGTGCCATCAGCGCTAGCGGGAGGGTCAACTACGAGCAGTACTTC	CAISASGRVNYEQYF
many	TRBJ2-3	.	TRBV10-3	TGTGCCATCCGGGAGTCTAGCGCAGATACGCAGTATTTT	CAIRESSADTQYF
few	TRBJ2-2	TRBD2	TRBV9	TGTGCCAGCAGCGCTGCGGGAGGACCGAACACCGGGGAGCTGTTTTTT	CASSAAGGPNTGELFF
few	TRBJ2-1	.	TRBV19	TGTGCCAGTAGGGCCCTAGTGCACCAATACAATGAGCAGTTCTTC	CASRALVHQYNEQFF
.	TRBJ1-1	.	TRBV27	TGTGCCAGCAGGGCCCATAGGAACACTGAAGCTTTCTTT	CASRAHRNTEAFF
.	TRBJ2-3	.	TRBV7-9	TGTGCCAGCAGCCAACCGACTAGCACAGATACGCAGTATTTT	CASSQPTSTDTQYF
.	TRBJ2-3	TRBD1	TRBV6-1	TGTGCCACGGAGACAGGGGGTACGCAGTATTTT	CATETGGTQYF
few	TRBJ1-3	.	TRBV7-9	TGTGCCAGCAGCCCAGGTGTATGGAACACCATATATTTT	CASSPGVWNTIYF
.	TRBJ2-7	.	TRBV18	TGTGCCAGCTCACCAAGGAGCTCCTACGAGCAGTACTTC	CASSPRSSYEQYF
.	TRBJ2-5	TRBD1	TRBV18	TGTGCCAGCTCACCAGCGACTATGGGACAGTCCCAGACCCAGTACTTC	CASSPATMGQSQTQYF
many	TRBJ1-5	.	TRBV4-2	TGTGCCAGCAGCCAAGTTCCAGGGGAGGGACAGCCCCAGCATTTT	CASSQVPGEGQPQHF
few	TRBJ1-5	TRBD1	TRBV15	TGTGCCACCAGCAGAGGGACAGGGGCTGGTTTTAATCAGCCCCAGCATTTT	CATSRGTGAGFNQPQHF
many	TRBJ1-1	.	TRBV7-8	TGTGCCAGCAGCTTATTCGGAGGTGGTACCACTGAAGCTTTCTTT	CASSLFGGGTTEAFF
.	TRBJ2-1	TRBD1	TRBV19	TGTGCCACCTCCGGGACAGGGGGAGGTTCTAACTCCTACAATGAGCAGTTCTTC	CATSGTGGGSNSYNEQFF
few	TRBJ2-1	.	TRBV15	TGTGCCACCAGGGCTCACGGGGATGAGCAGTTCTTC	CATRAHGDEQFF
few	TRBJ2-7	.	TRBV11-2	TGTGCCAGCAGCTTAGACAGGGGAAACACCTACGAGCAGTACTTC	CASSLDRGNTYEQYF
few	TRBJ2-5	TRBD2	TRBV7-9	TGTGCCAGCAGCGAGACTAGCGGCGAGACCCAGTACTTC	CASSETSGETQYF